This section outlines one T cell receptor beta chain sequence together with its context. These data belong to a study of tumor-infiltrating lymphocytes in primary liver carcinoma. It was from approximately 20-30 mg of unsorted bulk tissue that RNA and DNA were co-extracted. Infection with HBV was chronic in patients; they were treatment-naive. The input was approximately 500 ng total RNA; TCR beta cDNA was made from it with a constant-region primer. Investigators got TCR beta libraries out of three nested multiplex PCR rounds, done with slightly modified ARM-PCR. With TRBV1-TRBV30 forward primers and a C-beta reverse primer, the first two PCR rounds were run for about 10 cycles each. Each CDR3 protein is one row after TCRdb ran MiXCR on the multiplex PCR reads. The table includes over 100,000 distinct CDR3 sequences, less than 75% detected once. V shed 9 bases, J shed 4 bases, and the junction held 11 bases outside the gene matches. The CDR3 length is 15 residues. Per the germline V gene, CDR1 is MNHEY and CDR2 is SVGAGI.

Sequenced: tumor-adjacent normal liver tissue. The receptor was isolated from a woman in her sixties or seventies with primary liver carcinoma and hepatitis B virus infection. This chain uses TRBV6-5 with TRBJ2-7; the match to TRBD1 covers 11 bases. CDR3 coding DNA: TGTGCCAGTATTGCGCCGGGACAGGGGGATTACGAGCAGTACTTC. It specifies CASIAPGQGDYEQYF.